The source of this T cell receptor beta chain is a study of tissue T cells after allogeneic stem cell transplantation. In regard to this clone: Here the gene names and germline are mouse. The CDR3 end lies 1 residue beyond the end of the read and is filled in from the germline J gene.

Trimming took off 1 base at V and 5 bases at J, with 6 bases between the two ends. This CDR3 contains 12 residues. Germline values: CDR1 SGHSA, CDR2 FRNQAP. Sequencing was performed with immunoSEQ multiplex PCR; in TCRdb, only in-frame clones are kept and a portion is missing. This sample has fewer than 6,000 clones, with roughly half found just once. Described time point: mouse harvest day 7 after allogeneic transplant. Mouse grafts combined 10^7 T-cell-depleted bone marrow cells with 10^6 splenic CD5+ T cells. The TCR comes from a female BALB/c mouse given C57BL/6 T cells with graft-versus-host disease after an allogeneic hematopoietic cell transplant. The chain uses TRBV16 and TRBJ2-7, with a possible D match to TRBD1 (5 bases). Sequencing input: skin. The CDR3 spells CASSLVGDEQYF. The DNA read from the CDR3 is TGTGCAAGCAGCTTAGTAGGGGATGAACAGTAC.